This T cell receptor beta chain comes out of a study of cytotoxic CD8 clonotypes in ibrutinib-treated CLL. Study-level background: Outcomes included approximately 25 partial and 2 complete responses; after median around 65 months, approximately 14 stayed remitted and roughly twelve progressed.

The CDR3 runs to 17 residues. Germline values: CDR1 SGHVS, CDR2 FQNEAQ. V shed 5 bases, J shed 1 base, and the junction held 13 bases outside the gene matches. TCRdb's copy holds only in-frame clones and misses some; the assay was immunoSEQ multiplex PCR. Of around 20,000 clones in the sample, 68% were seen once. By share, this clone ranks as medium-sized. The sequence was collected from a human donor with chronic lymphocytic leukemia. V gene TRBV7-8 combines with J gene TRBJ2-5, with TRBD2 matching over 7 bases. The sequenced sample was PBMCs, obtained after 24 months of ibrutinib treatment. The CDR3 loop is CASSGRRGSGPQETQYF. As DNA, the CDR3 is TGTGCCAGCAGCGGAAGGCGGGGGAGTGGACCCCAAGAGACCCAGTACTTC.